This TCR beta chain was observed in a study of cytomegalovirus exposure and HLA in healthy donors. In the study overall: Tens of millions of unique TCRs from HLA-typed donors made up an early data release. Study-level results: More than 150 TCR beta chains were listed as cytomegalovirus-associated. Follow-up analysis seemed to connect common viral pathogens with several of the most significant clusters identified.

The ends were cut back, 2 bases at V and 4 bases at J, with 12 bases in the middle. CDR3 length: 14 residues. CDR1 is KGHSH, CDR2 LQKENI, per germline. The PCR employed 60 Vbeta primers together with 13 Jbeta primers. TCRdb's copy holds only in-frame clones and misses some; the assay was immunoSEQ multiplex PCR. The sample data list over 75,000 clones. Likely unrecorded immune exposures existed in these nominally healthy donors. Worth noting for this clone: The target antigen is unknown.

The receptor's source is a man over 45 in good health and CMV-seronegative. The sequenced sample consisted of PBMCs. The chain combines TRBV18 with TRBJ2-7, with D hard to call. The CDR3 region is CASSPVRSRYEQYF. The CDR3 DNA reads TGTGCCAGCTCACCAGTTAGGAGCAGATACGAGCAGTACTTC.